The 11 T cell receptor beta chains presented below share a single source sample, sequenced in a study of blood T cell repertoires in COVID-19. The data were produced by immunoSEQ multiplex PCR, yet TCRdb's version contains in-frame clones alone and is incomplete. The top ten clones hold 2.5% to 3.5% of a sample with about 240,000 clones, more than 75% of them seen once. Sequencing input: PBMCs or T cells enriched from blood (not recorded which). Every receptor here comes from a woman in her thirties or forties with acute COVID-19.

The chain links TRBV19 to TRBJ2-7, with a possible D match to TRBD1 (6 bases). Deletions cut 1 base from V and 3 bases from J, with 16 bases between. Looked up from germline, CDR1 is LNHDA and CDR2 is SQIVND (reference sequence). The CDR3 is 16 amino acids. CDR3 loop: CASSIGFDRSGYEQYF. CDR3 DNA: TGTGCCAGTAGTATAGGGTTCGACAGGTCCGGCTACGAGCAGTACTTC.

The rearrangement joins TRBV5-5 to TRBJ2-5; TRBD2 might be the D (5 bases). This CDR3 contains 14 residues. Germline values: CDR1 SGHKS, CDR2 YYEKEE (reference sequence). Trimming removed 1 base at V and 2 bases at J, with 9 bases between. The chain's CDR3 is CASSLRRDQETQYF. The CDR3 DNA reads as TGTGCCAGCAGCTTGCGCCGGGATCAAGAGACCCAGTACTTC. The entire variable domain, with the rest obtained from reference TRBV5-5 and TRBJ2-5, is as follows: DAGVTQSPTHLIKTRGQQVTLRCSPISGHKSVSWYQQVLGQGPQFIFQYYEKEERGRGNFPDRFSARQFPNYSSELNVNALLLGDSALYLCASSLRRDQETQYFGPGTRLLVL.

V usage is TRBV24-1 and J usage is TRBJ2-3; 7 nucleotides line up with TRBD1. The CDR3 consists of 15 residues. V shed 2 bases, J shed 4 bases, and the junction held 5 bases outside the gene matches. Looked up from germline, CDR1 is KGHDR and CDR2 is SFDVKD. Written as DNA, the CDR3 is TGTGCCACCAGTGATTCGGGCAGGGGGTCAGATACGCAGTATTTT. Protein product: CATSDSGRGSDTQYF.

The chain joins TRBV15 to TRBJ2-5; TRBD2 matches at 7 bases. CDR1 is LNHNV, CDR2 YYDKDF, per germline (reference sequence). The ends lost 3 bases at V and 5 bases at J; junction bases unmatched: 15. CDR3 length: 17 amino acids. The CDR3 protein is CATSRETGLDELETQYF. CDR3 DNA sequence: TGTGCCACCAGCAGGGAAACCGGACTAGACGAACTTGAGACCCAGTACTTC. Looking up the rest from reference TRBV15 and TRBJ2-5 gives the full variable domain: DAMVIQNPRYQVTQFGKPVTLSCSQTLNHNVMYWYQQKSSQAPKLLFHYYDKDFNNEADTPDNFQSRRPNTSFCFLDIRSPGLGDTAMYLCATSRETGLDELETQYFGPGTRLLVL.

The chain links TRBV18 to TRBJ2-1; D might be TRBD2 (5 bases). The germline V and J ends were trimmed by 3 bases and 0 bases, with 6 bases remaining between them. This CDR3 is 14 amino acids long. In germline, CDR1 is KGHSH, CDR2 LQKENI. In nucleotides, the CDR3 is TGTGCCAGCTCACCGCGGGCCTCCTACAATGAGCAGTTCTTC. The encoded protein is CASSPRASYNEQFF.

The chain has TRBV6-1 and TRBJ2-6; no reliable D call. Germline CDR1 reads MNHNS; CDR2 reads SASEGT. V lost 1 base, J lost 4 bases, and 14 bases lay in between. The CDR3 is made up of 17 amino acids. The CDR3 sequence: CASSEVLAEPGANVLTF. Written as DNA, the CDR3 is TGTGCCAGCAGTGAAGTTTTGGCTGAACCGGGGGCCAACGTCCTGACTTTC.

This sequence joins TRBV2 and TRBJ1-5, with D uncertain. Germline V gene lookup returns CDR1 SNHLY and CDR2 FYNNEI. CDR3 length equals 16 residues. The V end was cut by 6 bases, the J end by 4 bases, with 19 bases between. CDR3 sequence: CASRGGDALGNQPQHF. CDR3 bases: TGTGCCAGCAGGGGAGGTGACGCTCTGGGGAATCAGCCCCAGCATTTT.

The chain employs TRBV5-1 and TRBJ2-1; D not resolved. Per the germline V gene, CDR1 is SGHRS and CDR2 is YFSETQ. Trimming took 0 bases from V and 7 from J, leaving 11 bases between them. The CDR3 covers 14 residues. This CDR3 is CASSLEPPQNEQFF. For the CDR3, the DNA is TGCGCCAGCAGCTTGGAACCACCTCAGAATGAGCAGTTCTTC.

V is TRBV24-1 and J is TRBJ2-6; D unresolved. The V end lost 5 bases, the J end lost 2 bases, and 9 bases lay between the germline ends. Germline V lookup: CDR1 KGHDR, CDR2 SFDVKD. The CDR3 loop spans 15 amino acids. The CDR3 region is CATSVGLPGANVLTF. The CDR3 bases are TGTGCCACCAGTGTCGGTCTCCCTGGGGCCAACGTCCTGACTTTC.

The V gene is TRBV30, the J gene TRBJ2-7; TRBD2 aligns across 10 bases. This CDR3 spans 12 amino acids. Trimming cost V 3 bases and J 5 bases; bases outside gene matches: 1. Germline V CDR1 and CDR2: GTSNPN, SVGIG (reference sequence). The CDR3, as DNA: TGTGCCTGGAGAGCGGGAGGGAACGAGCAGTACTTC. Its translation: CAWRAGGNEQYF.

The CDR3 spells CASSPEAYNSPLHF. For the CDR3, the DNA is TGCGCCAGCAGCCCCGAGGCCTATAATTCACCCCTCCACTTT. The chain combines TRBV5-1 with TRBJ1-6, with unresolved D. This CDR3 region has 14 residues. CDR1 SGHRS and CDR2 YFSETQ come from the germline V gene. Between the trimmed V and J ends, which lost 4 bases and 2 bases, there was a span of 7 bases. Drawing the rest from reference TRBV5-1 and TRBJ1-6, the complete variable domain is KAGVTQTPRYLIKTRGQQVTLSCSPISGHRSVSWYQQTPGQGLQFLFEYFSETQRNKGNFPGRFSGRQFSNSRSEMNVSTLELGDSALYLCASSPEAYNSPLHFGNGTRLTVT.